The 28 T cell receptor beta chains below all came from one sample that was sequenced in a study. TCRdb fed the 5' RACE reads into MiXCR, producing one record per CDR3 protein. Here the sample spans tens of thousands of distinct CDR3 sequences, 28% being singletons. Input material: naive CD4+ T cells sorted from blood. The subset here: naive CD4+ T cells, CD4+CD45RA+CD25-. The receptors derive from a female donor with breast cancer.

The chain links TRBV7-9 to TRBJ2-2, with a possible D match to TRBD2 (5 bases). V dropped 0 bases and J dropped 7 bases, with 9 bases sitting between them. This CDR3 is built from 14 residues. Germline-derived CDR1 and CDR2 are SEHNR and FQNEAQ (reference sequence). CDR3 nucleotide sequence: TGTGCCAGCAGCTTAGCGGCACGGGGCGGGGAGCTGTTTTTT. It specifies CASSLAARGGELFF.

V is TRBV7-3 and J is TRBJ2-3, with TRBD1 identical over 11 bases. CDR3 length equals 14 residues. V shed 4 bases and J 5 bases; nucleotides not matched to a gene: 2. The V gene's germline CDR1 is SGHTA and CDR2 FQGTGA. CDR3 nucleotide sequence: TGTGCCAGCAGCTCGGGACAGGGGGTAGATACGCAGTATTTT. Its protein product is CASSSGQGVDTQYF.

This clonotype was seen more than once but under ten times. The V and J genes are TRBV6-1 and TRBJ1-5, with D possibly being TRBD1 (5 bases). Germline V CDR1 and CDR2: MNHNS, SASEGT. The CDR3 has 16 residues. The V gene lost 5 bases and the J gene lost 2 bases, with 16 bases spanning the gap. In DNA form, the CDR3 reads TGTGCCAGCAGTCCACAGGCGCACCTTGGCAATCAGCCCCAGCATTTT. This gives the protein CASSPQAHLGNQPQHF.

V usage is TRBV10-3 and J usage is TRBJ2-1, with 9 nucleotides matching TRBD1. The length of the CDR3 is 16 residues. V lost 4 bases and J lost 5; bases outside the gene matches: 9. Germline V lookup: CDR1 ENHRY, CDR2 SYGVKD. The CDR3 coding sequence is TGTGCCATCAGTGGCACAGGGGGCATTGGAAACAATGAGCAGTTCTTC. Translating it yields CAISGTGGIGNNEQFF.

The chain recombines TRBV15 with TRBJ2-7, with D possibly matching TRBD2 (5 bases). Trimming left V 2 bases short and J 3 bases short, with 11 bases between. The CDR3 covers 14 residues. Germline assignment: CDR1 LNHNV and CDR2 YYDKDF (reference sequence). This CDR3 reads CATSRLRGSYEQYF. CDR3 coding DNA: TGTGCCACCAGCAGATTACGTGGGAGCTACGAGCAGTACTTC.

The V call is TRBV28, the J call TRBJ2-1, with 10 positions matching TRBD2. Germline CDR1 and CDR2: MDHEN and SYDVKM. The V gene end was trimmed by 3 bases and the J gene end by 0 bases; junction bases not matched to a gene: 5. This CDR3 has 17 amino acids. DNA for the CDR3: TGTGCCAGCAGTTTCCTACCTAGCGGGAGCTCCTACAATGAGCAGTTCTTC. It translates to CASSFLPSGSSYNEQFF.

The genes are TRBV20-1 and TRBJ1-5; D is uncertain. The CDR3 spans 13 residues. V dropped 3 bases and J dropped 1 base, with 7 bases sitting between them. CDR1 is DFQATT, CDR2 SNEGSKA, per germline (reference sequence). This chain's CDR3 is CSASQDSNQPQHF. The CDR3 DNA reads TGCAGTGCTAGCCAGGACAGCAATCAGCCCCAGCATTTT.

The table lists this clonotype with a few counts. The rearrangement links TRBV6-5 to TRBJ2-3, with TRBD1 identical over 7 bases. This CDR3 spans 13 amino acids. J lost 3 bases, V lost 5 bases, and 2 bases had no gene match. Germline V gives CDR1 MNHEY, CDR2 SVGAGI. CDR3 DNA: TGTGCCAGCAGTCAGGACAGGACAGATACGCAGTATTTT. This codes for CASSQDRTDTQYF.

The chain uses TRBV20-1 and TRBJ2-1, with 11 positions matching TRBD2. The CDR3 loop spans 15 amino acids. The germline CDR1 and CDR2 sequences are DFQATT and SNEGSKA (reference sequence). The V segment lost 5 bases and the J segment 4 bases; nucleotides outside the gene matches: 7. The CDR3 sequence: CSAPRLAGTYNEQFF. Here the CDR3 DNA reads TGCAGTGCTCCTCGACTAGCGGGAACTTACAATGAGCAGTTCTTC.

This clonotype was counted a few times. The chain recombines TRBV7-9 with TRBJ1-3; D is uncertain. Trimming stripped 0 bases from V and 7 bases from J, with 4 bases between. This CDR3 region has 12 residues. The germline V gene has CDR1 SEHNR and CDR2 FQNEAQ (reference sequence). DNA for the CDR3: TGTGCCAGCAGCTTAGCCTGGAACACCATATATTTT. Translating gives CASSLAWNTIYF.

The chain combines TRBV7-8 with TRBJ2-2; perhaps D is TRBD1 or TRBD2 (6 bases each). The germline gives CDR1 SGHVS, CDR2 FQNEAQ. The CDR3 runs to 18 residues. Trimming shortened V by 5 bases and J by 4 bases, and 23 bases separated the two germline ends. This CDR3 is CASSSEPYREVGTGELFF. The DNA for the CDR3 is TGTGCCAGCAGCAGCGAACCATACAGGGAGGTGGGCACCGGGGAGCTGTTTTTT.

The CDR3 is CASTPLAGVGEQFF. The DNA for the CDR3 is TGTGCCAGCACCCCACTAGCGGGAGTGGGTGAGCAGTTCTTC. The chain uses TRBV6-5 and TRBJ2-1, with TRBD2 identical over 11 bases. Trimming at V came to 7 bases and at J to 9 bases, leaving 8 bases not matched to a gene. CDR1 and CDR2 (germline): MNHEY, SVGAGI. There are 14 residues in the CDR3.

This chain uses TRBV6-6 with TRBJ2-5; a weak D match, TRBD2 (5 bases). Trimming stripped 5 bases from V and 8 bases from J, with 9 bases between. CDR1 and CDR2 (germline): MNHNY, SVGAGI (reference sequence). This CDR3 is built from 11 residues. The CDR3: CASSPDYTQYF. CDR3 in DNA: TGTGCCAGCAGTCCAGACTATACCCAGTACTTC.

The DNA for the CDR3 is TGTGCCAGCAGCCCCCACGCCGGGACCCAGTACTTC. Translation gives CASSPHAGTQYF. The chain employs TRBV7-2 and TRBJ2-5; D remains unclear. The V end lost 5 bases, the J end lost 7 bases, and 11 bases lay between the germline ends. Germline lookup yields CDR1 SGHTA and CDR2 FQGNSA. This CDR3 contains 12 residues.

V gene TRBV20-1 combines with J gene TRBJ1-4, with D maybe TRBD1 (6 bases). The CDR3 spans 14 residues. V was clipped by 5 bases and J by 0 bases, with 10 bases between them. Germline CDR1 reads DFQATT; CDR2 reads SNEGSKA (reference sequence). The CDR3 DNA is TGCAGTGCTCCCGGGGGGCCAACTAATGAAAAACTGTTTTTT. Amino acid sequence: CSAPGGPTNEKLFF.

A few counts support this clonotype. The chain combines TRBV5-1 with TRBJ1-3; D uncertain. Trimming removed 0 bases from V and 0 bases from J, with 10 bases in between. Germline CDR1 reads SGHRS; CDR2 reads YFSETQ. The length of the CDR3 is 16 residues. CDR3 residues: CASSLGSTNSGNTIYF. The CDR3 nucleotides are TGCGCCAGCAGCTTGGGGTCGACAAACTCTGGAAACACCATATATTTT. The whole variable domain, filled in from reference TRBV5-1 and TRBJ1-3, reads KAGVTQTPRYLIKTRGQQVTLSCSPISGHRSVSWYQQTPGQGLQFLFEYFSETQRNKGNFPGRFSGRQFSNSRSEMNVSTLELGDSALYLCASSLGSTNSGNTIYFGEGSWLTVV.

The V call is TRBV4-2, the J call TRBJ2-2, with 15 bases identical to TRBD2. The CDR3 extends over 17 amino acids. Trimming took 4 bases from V and 5 from J; bases not matched to a gene: 5. Germline values: CDR1 LGHNA, CDR2 YNFKEQ. As DNA, the CDR3 is TGTGCCAGCAGCCGATGGACTAGCGGGAGGGGGACCGGGGAGCTGTTTTTT. This codes for CASSRWTSGRGTGELFF.

This clonotype was seen more than once but under ten times. The rearrangement uses TRBV7-2 and TRBJ2-7; no reliable D call. The CDR3 sequence is 14 residues long. V was pared by 3 bases and J by 7 bases, with 16 bases between. Germline V gene lookup returns CDR1 SGHTA and CDR2 FQGNSA. The CDR3 nucleotides read TGTGCCAGCAGCTTGGGAACTACCTCTGGGGAGCAGTACTTC. It codes for CASSLGTTSGEQYF.

This clonotype was counted only a few times. The CDR3: CASSQQRESNQPQHF. Written as DNA, the CDR3 is TGTGCCAGCAGCCAACAACGGGAGAGCAATCAGCCCCAGCATTTT. The chain has TRBV4-2 and TRBJ1-5, with no clear D. Trimming took 2 bases from V and 1 from J, leaving 9 bases between them. The CDR3 spans 15 residues. Per the germline V gene, CDR1 is LGHNA and CDR2 is YNFKEQ.

The chain carries TRBV7-9 and TRBJ2-1; TRBD2 matches at 10 bases. The length of the CDR3 is 15 residues. Germline V gene sequence: CDR1 SEHNR, CDR2 FQNEAQ (reference sequence). The J segment lost 8 bases and the V segment lost 5 bases, leaving 9 bases of the junction unmatched. CDR3 coding DNA: TGTGCCAGCAGCCTAGGGTCCAGCGGGGGGGATGAGCAGTTCTTC. It encodes CASSLGSSGGDEQFF. Combining the CDR3 with reference TRBV7-9 and TRBJ2-1 gives the whole variable domain DTGVSQNPRHKITKRGQNVTFRCDPISEHNRLYWYRQTLGQGPEFLTYFQNEAQLEKSRLLSDRFSAERPKGSFSTLEIQRTEQGDSAMYLCASSLGSSGGDEQFFGPGTRLTVL.

In its sample, this clonotype was seen a few times. The chain recombines TRBV5-1 with TRBJ1-5; D remains ambiguous. The length of the CDR3 is 14 residues. The germline CDR1 and CDR2 sequences are SGHRS and YFSETQ. With 0 bases removed from V and 2 bases from J, the gap between germline ends came to 6 bases. The CDR3 here is CASSLGAGNQPQHF. For the CDR3, the DNA is TGCGCCAGCAGCTTGGGAGCAGGCAATCAGCCCCAGCATTTT.

The rearrangement uses TRBV28 and TRBJ2-7, with 11 bases that match TRBD1. The trim removed 8 bases at V and 3 bases at J, leaving 9 bases unmatched. The germline CDR1 and CDR2 sequences are MDHEN and SYDVKM. The CDR3 totals 15 residues. The CDR3 DNA reads as TGTGCCAGCGTAAGTCTGGGACAGGGGGACTACGAGCAGTACTTC. Encoded protein: CASVSLGQGDYEQYF.

V gene TRBV7-9 combines with J gene TRBJ2-2; D unresolved. The germline gives CDR1 SEHNR, CDR2 FQNEAQ (reference sequence). The CDR3 totals 13 residues. Trimming took 1 base from V and 3 from J, leaving 3 bases between them. For the CDR3, the DNA is TGTGCCAGCAGCTTAGGTGACACCGGGGAGCTGTTTTTT. Protein sequence: CASSLGDTGELFF.

The rearrangement uses TRBV6-2 or TRBV6-3 and TRBJ2-1, with D tentatively TRBD1 (6 bases). Between the trimmed V and J ends, which lost 6 bases and 6 bases, there was a span of 12 bases. This CDR3 has 13 residues. Germline CDR1 reads MNHEY; CDR2 reads SVGEGT. This CDR3 reads CASRVEGGNEQFF. For the CDR3, the DNA is TGTGCCAGCAGGGTAGAAGGGGGCAATGAGCAGTTCTTC.

A few counts support this clonotype. The gene calls are TRBV5-1 and TRBJ2-7; TRBD2 aligns across 11 bases. This CDR3 has 15 residues. Unmatched junction bases numbered 9, after V lost 6 bases and J lost 4 bases. Germline loops: CDR1 SGHRS, CDR2 YFSETQ. CDR3: CASKGLAGGGYEQYF. As DNA, the CDR3 is TGCGCCAGCAAAGGTCTAGCGGGAGGAGGGTACGAGCAGTACTTC.

This clonotype occurred a few times. CDR3: CASSPLTENTEAFF. The CDR3 nucleotides read TGTGCCAGCAGCCCTCTGACTGAGAACACTGAAGCTTTCTTT. This chain uses TRBV9 with TRBJ1-1; D not resolved. Germline lookup yields CDR1 SGDLS and CDR2 YYNGEE. The V end was cut by 4 bases, the J end by 1 base, with 11 bases between. CDR3 length equals 14 residues.

The genes are TRBV18 and TRBJ2-1, with a tentative D call TRBD1 (6 bases). Trimming cost V 2 bases and J 8 bases, with 13 bases left between them. Germline assignment: CDR1 KGHSH and CDR2 LQKENI. The CDR3 is made up of 14 amino acids. The CDR3 spells CASSPSQGSDEQFF. The CDR3 coding sequence is TGTGCCAGCTCACCAAGCCAGGGGAGCGATGAGCAGTTCTTC.

The chain carries TRBV7-3 and TRBJ1-2, with 10 bases lining up with TRBD1. This CDR3 is built from 14 residues. J lost 5 bases, V lost 2 bases, and 2 bases had no gene match. CDR1 and CDR2 (germline): SGHTA, FQGTGA. CDR3 nucleotides: TGTGCCAGCAGCTTAGGGACAGGGGAATATGGCTACACCTTC. This translates into CASSLGTGEYGYTF.